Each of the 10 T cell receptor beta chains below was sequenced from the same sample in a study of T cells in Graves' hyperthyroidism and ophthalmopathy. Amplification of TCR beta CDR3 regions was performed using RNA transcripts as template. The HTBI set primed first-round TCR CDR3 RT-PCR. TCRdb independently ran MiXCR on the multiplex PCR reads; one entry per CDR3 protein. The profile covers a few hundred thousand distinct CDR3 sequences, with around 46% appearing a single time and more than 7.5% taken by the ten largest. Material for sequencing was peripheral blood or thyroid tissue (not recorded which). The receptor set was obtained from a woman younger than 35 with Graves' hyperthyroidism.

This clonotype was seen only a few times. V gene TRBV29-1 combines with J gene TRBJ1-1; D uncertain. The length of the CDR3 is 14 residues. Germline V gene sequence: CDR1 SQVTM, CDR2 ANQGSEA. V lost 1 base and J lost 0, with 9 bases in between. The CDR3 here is CSVEGGRMNTEAFF. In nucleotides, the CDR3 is TGCAGCGTTGAAGGGGGTAGAATGAACACTGAAGCTTTCTTT. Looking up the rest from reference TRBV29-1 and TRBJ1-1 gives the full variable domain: SAVISQKPSRDICQRGTSLTIQCQVDSQVTMMFWYRQQPGQSLTLIATANQGSEATYESGFVIDKFPISRPNLTFSTLTVSNMSPEDSSIYLCSVEGGRMNTEAFFGQGTRLTVV.

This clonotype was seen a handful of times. The chain's CDR3 is CASQTEGTEAFF. Written as DNA, the CDR3 is TGTGCCAGCCAGACAGAGGGAACTGAAGCTTTCTTT. V gene TRBV28 combines with J gene TRBJ1-1; TRBD1 is a possible D gene (5 bases). The germline V gene encodes CDR1 MDHEN and CDR2 SYDVKM. The CDR3 has 12 residues. Trimming pared 8 bases from V and 5 bases from J, leaving 12 bases between.

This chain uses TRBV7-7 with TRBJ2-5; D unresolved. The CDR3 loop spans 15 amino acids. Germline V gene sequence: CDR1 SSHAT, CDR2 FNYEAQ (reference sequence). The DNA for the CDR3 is TGTGCTAGAAGCCACTCGGCAGGATATGGGGAGACCCAGTACTTC. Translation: CARSHSAGYGETQYF. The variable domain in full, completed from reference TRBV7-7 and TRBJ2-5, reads GAGVSQSPRYKVTKRGQDVTLRCDPISSHATLYWYQQALGQGPEFLTYFNYEAQPDKSGLPSDRFSAERPEGSISTLTIQRTEQRDSAMYRCARSHSAGYGETQYFGPGTRLLVL.

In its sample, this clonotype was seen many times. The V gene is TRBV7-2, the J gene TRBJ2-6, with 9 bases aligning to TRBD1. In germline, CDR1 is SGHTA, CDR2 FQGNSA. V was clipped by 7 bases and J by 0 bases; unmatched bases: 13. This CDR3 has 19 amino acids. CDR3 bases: TGTGCCAGCATCATCCTCCCGGGACAGGGCTACTCTGGGGCCAACGTCCTGACTTTC. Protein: CASIILPGQGYSGANVLTF.

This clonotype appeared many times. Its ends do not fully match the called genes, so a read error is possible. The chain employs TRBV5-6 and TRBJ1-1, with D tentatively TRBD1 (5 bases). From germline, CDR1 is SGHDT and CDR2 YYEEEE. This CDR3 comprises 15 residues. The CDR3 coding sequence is TGCGCCAGCAGCTTGGTCGGGGCTGAGAACACTGAAGCTTTCTTT. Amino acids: CASSLVGAENTEAFF.

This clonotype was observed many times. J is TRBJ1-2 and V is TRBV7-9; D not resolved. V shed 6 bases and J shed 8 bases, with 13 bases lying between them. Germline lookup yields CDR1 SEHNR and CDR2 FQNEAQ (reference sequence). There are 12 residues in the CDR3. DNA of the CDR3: TGTGCCAGCAGGCCTCCGGGCCACGGCTACACCTTC. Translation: CASRPPGHGYTF.

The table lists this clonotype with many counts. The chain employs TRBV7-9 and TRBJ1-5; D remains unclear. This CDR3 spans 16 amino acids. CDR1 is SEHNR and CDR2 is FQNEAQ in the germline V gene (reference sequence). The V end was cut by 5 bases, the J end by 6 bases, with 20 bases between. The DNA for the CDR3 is TGTGCCAGCAGCGATGCCGAGACCGGCCCCTTTCAGCCCCAGCATTTT. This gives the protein CASSDAETGPFQPQHF.

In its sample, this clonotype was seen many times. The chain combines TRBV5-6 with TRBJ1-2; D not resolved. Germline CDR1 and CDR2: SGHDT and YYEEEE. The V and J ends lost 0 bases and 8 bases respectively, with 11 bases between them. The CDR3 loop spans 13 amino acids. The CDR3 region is CASSLVQLEGYTF. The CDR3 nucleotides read TGTGCCAGCAGCTTGGTACAGCTAGAAGGCTACACCTTC.

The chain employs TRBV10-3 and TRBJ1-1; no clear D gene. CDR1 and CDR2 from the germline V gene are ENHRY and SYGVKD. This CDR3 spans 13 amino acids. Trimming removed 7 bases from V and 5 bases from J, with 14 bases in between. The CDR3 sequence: CAITGERRTEAFF. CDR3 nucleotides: TGTGCCATCACTGGGGAGAGGCGAACTGAAGCTTTCTTT.

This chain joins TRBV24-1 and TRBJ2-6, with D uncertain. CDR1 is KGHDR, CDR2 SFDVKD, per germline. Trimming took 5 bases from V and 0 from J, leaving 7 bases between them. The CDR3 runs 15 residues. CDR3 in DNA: TGTGCCACCAGTGGGACCTACTCTGGGGCCAACGTCCTGACTTTC. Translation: CATSGTYSGANVLTF.